A selection of T cell receptor beta chains follows, all from one sample in a study of T cell changes during pregnancy in multiple sclerosis. Clones were sequenced by immunoSEQ multiplex PCR, and TCRdb holds only the in-frame ones, with some missing. The sample has 50,000 or so clones, approximately 94% seen once. Sequencing was performed on CD4+ T cells from peripheral blood mononuclear cells, taken in the third trimester of pregnancy. These TCRs come from a female donor with multiple sclerosis, enrolled in a pregnancy study. The CDR3 runs from the conserved cysteine through the conserved F or W. Each record gives: V gene, clone size, J gene, D gene, CDR3 protein, CDR3 DNA. D genes are given only for firm matches. Not all rows give a size; the values are once, few, many and, for expanded clones, a class.

v_call: TRBV12-5; clone_size: -; j_call: TRBJ2-1; d_call: -; cdr3_aa: CASGFEVRVLDNEQFF; cdr3_nt: TGTGCTAGTGGTTTTGAGGTGAGGGTGTTAGACAATGAGCAGTTCTTC
v_call: TRBV7-8; clone_size: once; j_call: TRBJ1-5; d_call: TRBD1; cdr3_aa: CASSPGQGGNQPQHF; cdr3_nt: TGTGCCAGCAGCCCTGGACAGGGTGGCAATCAGCCCCAGCATTTT
v_call: TRBV4-3; clone_size: once; j_call: TRBJ1-4; d_call: -; cdr3_aa: CASSQGGEGRLIPNEKLFF; cdr3_nt: TGCGCCAGCAGCCAAGGTGGAGAGGGGAGGCTGATTCCTAATGAAAAACTGTTTTTT
v_call: TRBV5-4; clone_size: -; j_call: TRBJ1-1; d_call: -; cdr3_aa: CASSLAGTMNTEAFF; cdr3_nt: TGTGCCAGCAGCTTGGCCGGGACTATGAACACTGAAGCTTTCTTT
v_call: TRBV6-5; clone_size: -; j_call: TRBJ2-2; d_call: TRBD1; cdr3_aa: CASSGDSTGELFF; cdr3_nt: TGTGCCAGCAGTGGGGACAGCACCGGGGAGCTGTTTTTT
v_call: TRBV5-4; clone_size: -; j_call: TRBJ2-5; d_call: TRBD1; cdr3_aa: CASSPRTGGKKETQYF; cdr3_nt: TGTGCCAGCAGCCCACGAACAGGGGGAAAAAAAGAGACCCAGTACTTC
v_call: TRBV15; clone_size: few; j_call: TRBJ1-5; d_call: -; cdr3_aa: CATSGTYDQPQHF; cdr3_nt: TGTGCCACCAGCGGGACTTATGATCAGCCCCAGCATTTT
v_call: TRBV4-3; clone_size: once; j_call: TRBJ1-6; d_call: -; cdr3_aa: CASSRGGSYNSPLHF; cdr3_nt: TGCGCCAGCAGCCGGGGAGGCTCCTATAATTCACCCCTCCACTTT
v_call: TRBV11-3; clone_size: few; j_call: TRBJ2-5; d_call: TRBD1; cdr3_aa: CASVRTGQETQYF; cdr3_nt: TGTGCCAGCGTGCGGACAGGTCAAGAGACCCAGTACTTC
v_call: TRBV6-1; clone_size: -; j_call: TRBJ2-5; d_call: -; cdr3_aa: CASRTAGAEETQYF; cdr3_nt: TGTGCCAGCAGAACTGCGGGGGCCGAAGAGACCCAGTACTTC
v_call: TRBV4-1; clone_size: -; j_call: TRBJ2-7; d_call: TRBD2; cdr3_aa: CASSLTSVSSYEQYF; cdr3_nt: TGCGCCAGCAGCCTCACTAGCGTTAGCTCCTACGAGCAGTACTTC
v_call: TRBV2; clone_size: -; j_call: TRBJ1-2; d_call: -; cdr3_aa: CASRQGQSYGYTF; cdr3_nt: TGTGCCAGCAGGCAGGGCCAAAGCTATGGCTACACCTTC
v_call: TRBV11-1; clone_size: -; j_call: TRBJ2-5; d_call: -; cdr3_aa: CASSFSMAETQYF; cdr3_nt: TGTGCCAGCAGCTTCAGTATGGCAGAGACCCAGTACTTC
v_call: TRBV5-1; clone_size: once; j_call: TRBJ2-2; d_call: -; cdr3_aa: CASSFNRGGTGELFF; cdr3_nt: TGCGCCAGCAGCTTCAACAGGGGGGGGACCGGGGAGCTGTTTTTT
v_call: TRBV5-4; clone_size: -; j_call: TRBJ2-1; d_call: -; cdr3_aa: CASSPSTGASYNEQFF; cdr3_nt: TGTGCCAGCAGCCCATCGACCGGAGCTTCCTACAATGAGCAGTTCTTC
v_call: TRBV19; clone_size: once; j_call: TRBJ2-4; d_call: -; cdr3_aa: CASSINPGLGNIQYF; cdr3_nt: TGTGCCAGTAGTATAAACCCGGGACTTGGAAACATTCAGTACTTC
v_call: TRBV2; clone_size: -; j_call: TRBJ1-1; d_call: -; cdr3_aa: CASSEQGMGEAFF; cdr3_nt: TGTGCCAGCAGTGAACAGGGGATGGGTGAAGCTTTCTTT
v_call: TRBV5-6; clone_size: -; j_call: TRBJ2-7; d_call: TRBD1; cdr3_aa: CASSSGTAPFYEQYF; cdr3_nt: TGTGCCAGCAGCTCCGGGACAGCCCCTTTCTACGAGCAGTACTTC
v_call: TRBV5-1; clone_size: -; j_call: TRBJ2-2; d_call: -; cdr3_aa: CASSLETGNTGELFF; cdr3_nt: TGCGCCAGCAGCCTGGAAACAGGGAACACCGGGGAGCTGTTTTTT
v_call: TRBV7-3; clone_size: -; j_call: TRBJ2-1; d_call: -; cdr3_aa: CASSLGSYNEQFF; cdr3_nt: TGTGCCAGCAGCTTAGGGAGCTACAATGAGCAGTTCTTC
v_call: TRBV29-1; clone_size: once; j_call: TRBJ2-3; d_call: -; cdr3_aa: CSAFPGIGDTQYF; cdr3_nt: TGCAGCGCTTTCCCGGGAATCGGAGATACGCAGTATTTT
v_call: TRBV19; clone_size: once; j_call: TRBJ1-2; d_call: -; cdr3_aa: CASSIERRRSNYGYTF; cdr3_nt: TGTGCCAGTAGTATAGAGCGGCGGAGATCTAACTATGGCTACACCTTC
v_call: TRBV5-1; clone_size: -; j_call: TRBJ2-1; d_call: TRBD2; cdr3_aa: CASSSGLAGWEQFF; cdr3_nt: TGCGCCAGCAGCTCGGGACTAGCGGGATGGGAGCAGTTCTTC
v_call: TRBV11-3; clone_size: -; j_call: TRBJ1-2; d_call: TRBD1; cdr3_aa: CASRHLLAGTGNSGLNGYTF; cdr3_nt: TGTGCCAGCAGACACCTACTCGCCGGGACAGGGAATTCCGGGTTGAATGGCTACACCTTC
v_call: TRBV7-6; clone_size: -; j_call: TRBJ2-3; d_call: TRBD2; cdr3_aa: CASSLGLADTQYF; cdr3_nt: TGTGCCAGCAGCTTGGGACTAGCGGATACGCAGTATTTT
v_call: TRBV7-9; clone_size: once; j_call: TRBJ2-3; d_call: TRBD1; cdr3_aa: CASSVDRYTDTQYF; cdr3_nt: TGTGCCAGCAGCGTGGACAGGTACACAGATACGCAGTATTTT
v_call: TRBV29-1; clone_size: -; j_call: TRBJ2-7; d_call: TRBD2; cdr3_aa: CSVGALGLAGDYEQYF; cdr3_nt: TGCAGCGTTGGGGCCTTAGGGTTAGCGGGGGACTACGAGCAGTACTTC
v_call: TRBV30; clone_size: once; j_call: TRBJ2-3; d_call: -; cdr3_aa: CAWSPSYPTDTQYF; cdr3_nt: TGTGCCTGGAGCCCTTCCTACCCCACAGATACGCAGTATTTT
v_call: TRBV28; clone_size: -; j_call: TRBJ2-3; d_call: TRBD2; cdr3_aa: CASSSPLAGSYTDTQYF; cdr3_nt: TGTGCCAGCAGTTCACCCTTAGCGGGATCCTACACAGATACGCAGTATTTT
v_call: TRBV18; clone_size: -; j_call: TRBJ1-1; d_call: -; cdr3_aa: CASSLGGDTEAFF; cdr3_nt: TGTGCCAGCTCACTCGGGGGGGACACTGAAGCTTTCTTT
v_call: TRBV19; clone_size: -; j_call: TRBJ2-5; d_call: -; cdr3_aa: CASSIGADIVETQYF; cdr3_nt: TGTGCCAGTAGTATTGGAGCGGATATAGTGGAGACCCAGTACTTC
v_call: TRBV19; clone_size: -; j_call: TRBJ1-2; d_call: -; cdr3_aa: CASSQGLGYGYTF; cdr3_nt: TGTGCCAGTAGTCAGGGTTTGGGCTATGGCTACACCTTC
v_call: TRBV28; clone_size: -; j_call: TRBJ2-1; d_call: -; cdr3_aa: CASSLIGVSYNEQFF; cdr3_nt: TGTGCCAGCAGTTTAATCGGGGTCTCCTACAATGAGCAGTTCTTC
v_call: TRBV6-5; clone_size: -; j_call: TRBJ1-2; d_call: -; cdr3_aa: CASSSTTGSNYGYTF; cdr3_nt: TGTGCCAGCAGTTCCACGACAGGATCTAACTATGGCTACACCTTC
v_call: TRBV6-6; clone_size: -; j_call: TRBJ1-5; d_call: TRBD1; cdr3_aa: CASTEQGAYQPQHF; cdr3_nt: TGTGCCAGCACCGAACAGGGGGCCTATCAGCCCCAGCATTTT
v_call: TRBV27; clone_size: -; j_call: TRBJ2-7; d_call: -; cdr3_aa: CASRTPIGALSYEQYF; cdr3_nt: TGTGCCAGCAGGACCCCGATTGGGGCACTATCCTACGAGCAGTACTTC
v_call: TRBV6-5; clone_size: -; j_call: TRBJ1-2; d_call: -; cdr3_aa: CASSYSIAGNYGYTF; cdr3_nt: TGTGCCAGCAGTTACTCGATAGCAGGGAACTATGGCTACACCTTC
v_call: TRBV9; clone_size: -; j_call: TRBJ1-1; d_call: TRBD1; cdr3_aa: CASSRTGGNTEAFF; cdr3_nt: TGTGCCAGCTCTAGGACAGGGGGGAACACTGAAGCTTTCTTT
v_call: TRBV19; clone_size: -; j_call: TRBJ1-5; d_call: -; cdr3_aa: CASSILVGPQHF; cdr3_nt: TGTGCCAGTAGTATCTTAGTCGGGCCCCAGCATTTT
v_call: TRBV5-1; clone_size: -; j_call: TRBJ2-7; d_call: -; cdr3_aa: CASSWGMDSYEQYF; cdr3_nt: TGCGCCAGCAGCTGGGGGATGGACAGCTACGAGCAGTACTTC
v_call: TRBV19; clone_size: -; j_call: TRBJ2-1; d_call: -; cdr3_aa: CASRPDRGNEQFF; cdr3_nt: TGTGCCAGTAGACCCGATAGGGGGAATGAGCAGTTCTTC
v_call: TRBV7-9; clone_size: once; j_call: TRBJ1-5; d_call: -; cdr3_aa: CASSLRADQPQHF; cdr3_nt: TGTGCCAGCAGCCTGCGGGCGGATCAGCCCCAGCATTTT
v_call: TRBV7-6; clone_size: -; j_call: TRBJ1-2; d_call: TRBD1; cdr3_aa: CASSPETGRLTF; cdr3_nt: TGTGCCAGCAGCCCCGAGACAGGGCGCTTAACCTTC
v_call: TRBV7-2; clone_size: -; j_call: TRBJ1-3; d_call: -; cdr3_aa: CASSLAGRPGNTIYF; cdr3_nt: TGTGCCAGCAGCTTAGCAGGGAGGCCTGGAAACACCATATATTTT
v_call: TRBV28; clone_size: -; j_call: TRBJ1-1; d_call: TRBD1; cdr3_aa: CASIRQGGGYTEAFF; cdr3_nt: TGTGCCAGCATTAGACAGGGGGGCGGATACACTGAAGCTTTCTTT
v_call: TRBV19; clone_size: -; j_call: TRBJ2-3; d_call: TRBD1; cdr3_aa: CASSIGARQGATDTQYF; cdr3_nt: TGTGCCAGTAGTATAGGGGCCCGGCAGGGGGCCACAGATACGCAGTATTTT
v_call: TRBV7-3; clone_size: once; j_call: TRBJ2-7; d_call: -; cdr3_aa: CASSLGALYEQYF; cdr3_nt: TGTGCCAGCAGCTTAGGGGCGCTCTACGAGCAGTACTTC
v_call: TRBV6-6; clone_size: -; j_call: TRBJ1-2; d_call: TRBD1; cdr3_aa: CASNFATGQGPYGYTF; cdr3_nt: TGTGCCAGCAATTTCGCGACGGGACAGGGCCCCTATGGCTACACCTTC
v_call: TRBV30; clone_size: -; j_call: TRBJ1-2; d_call: TRBD1; cdr3_aa: CAWRGDREVGGYTF; cdr3_nt: TGTGCCTGGAGGGGGGACAGGGAAGTTGGTGGCTACACCTTC
v_call: TRBV18; clone_size: -; j_call: TRBJ2-5; d_call: TRBD1; cdr3_aa: CASSPLPGQLQETQYF; cdr3_nt: TGTGCCAGCTCACCACTCCCGGGACAGCTACAAGAGACCCAGTACTTC
v_call: TRBV30; clone_size: -; j_call: TRBJ2-3; d_call: TRBD2; cdr3_aa: CAWGTSGMMQYF; cdr3_nt: TGTGCCTGGGGGACTAGCGGGATGATGCAGTATTTT
v_call: TRBV11-3; clone_size: -; j_call: TRBJ2-1; d_call: -; cdr3_aa: CASSLGSIKYNEQFF; cdr3_nt: TGTGCCAGCAGCTTAGGGTCTATCAAGTACAATGAGCAGTTCTTC
v_call: TRBV5-1; clone_size: once; j_call: TRBJ2-7; d_call: -; cdr3_aa: CASSLEGARYEQYF; cdr3_nt: TGCGCCAGCAGCTTGGAGGGAGCCCGCTACGAGCAGTACTTC